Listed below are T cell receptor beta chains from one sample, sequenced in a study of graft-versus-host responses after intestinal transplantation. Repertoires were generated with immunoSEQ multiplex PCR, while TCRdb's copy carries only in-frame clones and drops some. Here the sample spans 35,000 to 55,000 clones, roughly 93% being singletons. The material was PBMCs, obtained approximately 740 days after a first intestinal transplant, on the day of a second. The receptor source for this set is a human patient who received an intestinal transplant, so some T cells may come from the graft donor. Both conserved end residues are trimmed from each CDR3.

cdr3_aa: ASSYLGRGAEKLF
j_call: TRBJ1-4
v_call: TRBV6-9

cdr3_aa: ASSPNAANPF
j_call: TRBJ2-1
v_call: TRBV5-1

cdr3_aa: ASSQGLEWWEQF
j_call: TRBJ2-1
v_call: TRBV14

cdr3_aa: ASSEATGWQPQH
j_call: TRBJ1-5
v_call: TRBV6-1

cdr3_aa: ASTVEGAGGTEAF
j_call: TRBJ1-1
v_call: TRBV7-2

cdr3_aa: ASSQTGTNTGELF
j_call: TRBJ2-2
v_call: TRBV2

cdr3_aa: AWSGLQVSSGELF
j_call: TRBJ2-2
v_call: TRBV30

cdr3_aa: ASRPGQGAEQY
j_call: TRBJ2-7
v_call: TRBV28

cdr3_aa: ASSLVSYNEQF
j_call: TRBJ2-1
v_call: TRBV11-2

cdr3_aa: ASSPSDSTTAYEQY
j_call: TRBJ2-7
v_call: TRBV4-1

cdr3_aa: ASSEAEGASYGYT
j_call: TRBJ1-2
v_call: TRBV6-1

cdr3_aa: ASSWVAMNTGELF
j_call: TRBJ2-2
v_call: TRBV7-9

cdr3_aa: ASSDPGIRGGSYNEQF
j_call: TRBJ2-1
v_call: TRBV10-1

cdr3_aa: ASSIGWAEGNQPQH
j_call: TRBJ1-5
v_call: TRBV19

cdr3_aa: ASSPTGNTGELF
j_call: TRBJ2-2
v_call: TRBV7-3

cdr3_aa: ASSSEGLSSYEQY
j_call: TRBJ2-7
v_call: TRBV7-9

cdr3_aa: ATSSQSPQPQH
j_call: TRBJ1-5
v_call: TRBV15

cdr3_aa: ASSSLPRGQEGYT
j_call: TRBJ1-2
v_call: TRBV6-5

cdr3_aa: ASSYRTGANYGYT
j_call: TRBJ1-2
v_call: TRBV11-2

cdr3_aa: ASSFSPSLDDEKLF
j_call: TRBJ1-4
v_call: TRBV9

cdr3_aa: ASSDRDNSPLH
j_call: TRBJ1-6
v_call: TRBV6-4

cdr3_aa: ASSLQGTGLKGPNVLT
j_call: TRBJ2-6
v_call: TRBV5-1

cdr3_aa: ASSTGPYNEQF
j_call: TRBJ2-1
v_call: TRBV19

cdr3_aa: ASIRQGSVSPLH
j_call: TRBJ1-6
v_call: TRBV2

cdr3_aa: ASSRITGSGNTIY
j_call: TRBJ1-3
v_call: TRBV7-2

cdr3_aa: ASSLRTGDNSYEQY
j_call: TRBJ2-7
v_call: TRBV4-2

cdr3_aa: ASSYPNEKLF
j_call: TRBJ1-4
v_call: TRBV6-5

cdr3_aa: ASSLGASGYYNEQF
j_call: TRBJ2-1
v_call: TRBV11-2

cdr3_aa: ASSLFSGQETQY
j_call: TRBJ2-5
v_call: TRBV5-1

cdr3_aa: ASRYGTGAGELF
j_call: TRBJ2-2
v_call: TRBV6-5

cdr3_aa: ASKARPGDTEAF
j_call: TRBJ1-1
v_call: TRBV5-1

cdr3_aa: ATSAPGRAGELF
j_call: TRBJ2-2
v_call: TRBV15

cdr3_aa: ASSRTSGGTDTQY
j_call: TRBJ2-3
v_call: TRBV11-3

cdr3_aa: ASSLGLAGVWGETQY
j_call: TRBJ2-5
v_call: TRBV7-8

cdr3_aa: ASSLTSRQGVYGREDTQY
j_call: TRBJ2-3
v_call: TRBV7-8

cdr3_aa: ASSLWQGTSGANVLT
j_call: TRBJ2-6
v_call: TRBV28

cdr3_aa: AWSRTGELF
j_call: TRBJ2-2
v_call: TRBV30

cdr3_aa: APEGRSNQPQH
j_call: TRBJ1-5
v_call: TRBV19

cdr3_aa: ASSSSGGGAYEQY
j_call: TRBJ2-7
v_call: TRBV6-1

cdr3_aa: ASSVGEGRGYEQF
j_call: TRBJ2-1
v_call: TRBV9

cdr3_aa: ASSLKGSYNSPLH
j_call: TRBJ1-6
v_call: TRBV7-3

cdr3_aa: ASSYGQGETQY
j_call: TRBJ2-5
v_call: TRBV5-8

cdr3_aa: ASSQDSYYGYT
j_call: TRBJ1-2
v_call: TRBV14

cdr3_aa: SARLVGEQF
j_call: TRBJ2-1
v_call: TRBV20-1

cdr3_aa: AWSPQFEAF
j_call: TRBJ1-1
v_call: TRBV30

cdr3_aa: ASSQGLAGGPRYEQY
j_call: TRBJ2-7
v_call: TRBV18